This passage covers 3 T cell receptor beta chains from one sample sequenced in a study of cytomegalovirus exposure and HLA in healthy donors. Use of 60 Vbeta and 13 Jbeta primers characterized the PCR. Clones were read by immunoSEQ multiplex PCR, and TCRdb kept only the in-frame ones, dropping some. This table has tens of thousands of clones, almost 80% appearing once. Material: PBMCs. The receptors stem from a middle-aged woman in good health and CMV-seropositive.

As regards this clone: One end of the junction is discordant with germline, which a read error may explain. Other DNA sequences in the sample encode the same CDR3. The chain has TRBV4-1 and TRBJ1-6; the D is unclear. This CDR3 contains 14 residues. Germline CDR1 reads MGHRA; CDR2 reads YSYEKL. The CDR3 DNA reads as TGCGCCAGCAGCGATAGTCTACCAAATTCACCCCTCCACTTC. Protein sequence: CASSDSLPNSPLHF.

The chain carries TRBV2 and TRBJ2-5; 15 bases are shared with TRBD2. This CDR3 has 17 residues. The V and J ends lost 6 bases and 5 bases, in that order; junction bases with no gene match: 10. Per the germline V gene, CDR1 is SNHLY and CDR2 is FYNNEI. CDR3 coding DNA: TGTGCCAGCAGAGACACGTATGGGACTAGCGGGAGGGAGACCCAGTACTTC. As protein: CASRDTYGTSGRETQYF.

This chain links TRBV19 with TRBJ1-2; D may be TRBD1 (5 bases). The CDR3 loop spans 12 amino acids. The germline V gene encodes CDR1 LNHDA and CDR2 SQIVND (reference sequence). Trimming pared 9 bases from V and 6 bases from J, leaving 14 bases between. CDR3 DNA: TGTGCCAGCGGGGGGTTCAACGATGGCTACACCTTC. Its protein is CASGGFNDGYTF.